This TCR beta chain was identified during a study of blood T cells in healthy people across ages. Trimming took 8 bases from V and 0 from J, leaving 2 bases between them. Germline assignment: CDR1 PRHDT and CDR2 FYEKMQ (reference sequence). The CDR3 covers 12 residues. The use of a sample-barcoded 5' primer and a J-beta primer mix characterized a second PCR of roughly 7 to 11 cycles. One entry per CDR3 protein results from TCRdb running MiXCR on the 5' RACE reads. The repertoire includes roughly 730,000 distinct CDR3 sequences, around 50% of them detected once, and about a quarter sits in the top ten.

This clonotype was obtained from a man aged 40-55 years in good health. Material for sequencing was blood. The chain combines TRBV13 with TRBJ2-6; D remains ambiguous. This chain's CDR3 is CASPSGANVLTF. CDR3 nucleotides: TGTGCCAGCCCCTCTGGGGCCAACGTCCTGACTTTC.